Listed here is a single T cell receptor (beta chain). The sample belongs to a study of blood T cell repertoires in COVID-19. About the study: COVID-19 samples, acute and convalescent, were from the United States, Italy and Spain.

In the original analysis: Estimated nucleated cell counts came from reference gene primer amplification. Method: immunoSEQ multiplex PCR; TCRdb's copy keeps in-frame clones and lacks some. The V and J calls and clone size come from that table; D and trimming were worked out from the DNA. The sample lists 110,000 to 150,000 clones; roughly 80% were seen once. Cohort allocation depended upon clinical history that participants reported. The sample comprised PBMCs or T cells enriched from blood (not recorded which). This clonotype originated in a man between 40 and 49 years old with acute COVID-19.

The CDR3, as DNA: TGTGCCAGCAGTTCCCGAACAATAGCGGGCTCTAGCACAGATACGCAGTATTTT. It translates to CASSSRTIAGSSTDTQYF. The rearrangement joins TRBV7-9 to TRBJ2-3, with 7 bases identical to TRBD2. The CDR3 covers 18 residues. Germline V gene lookup returns CDR1 SEHNR and CDR2 FQNEAQ (reference sequence). The V segment lost 6 bases and the J segment 0 bases; nucleotides outside the gene matches: 15.